The 14 T cell receptor beta chains in this list originate from one sample, sequenced in a study of blood T cell repertoires in COVID-19. Assay: immunoSEQ multiplex PCR; the TCRdb copy retains only in-frame clones and omits some. This sample has about 350,000 clones, with roughly 90% found just once. The sample comprised peripheral blood. The source of these receptors is a woman between 70 and 85 years old with COVID-19, enrolled during active disease.

The CDR3 DNA follows: TGTGCCAGCAGCGCGACTGTTACAACTAATGAAAAACTGTTTTTT. It translates to CASSATVTTNEKLFF. This chain links TRBV5-8 with TRBJ1-4; no reliable D call. The V and J ends lost 4 bases and 0 bases respectively, with 10 bases between them. Germline-derived CDR1 and CDR2 are SGHTS and YDEGEE. The CDR3 length is 15 residues.

CDR3 protein: CASSLRRSFSGNTIYF. CDR3 DNA sequence: TGTGCCAGCAGCTTACGGAGGAGTTTCTCTGGAAACACCATATATTTT. This chain uses TRBV5-6 with TRBJ1-3; no clear D gene. Germline V gene data show CDR1 as SGHDT and CDR2 as YYEEEE. Deletions cut 2 bases from V and 0 bases from J, with 12 bases between. The CDR3 totals 16 residues.

The chain uses TRBV7-9 and TRBJ1-1, with TRBD1 as a possible D gene (6 bases). In germline, CDR1 is SEHNR, CDR2 FQNEAQ (reference sequence). Between the trimmed V and J ends, which lost 2 bases and 8 bases, there was a span of 12 bases. This CDR3 has 13 residues. The CDR3 DNA reads TGTGCCAGCAGCTTAAAACGTAGGGGGGAAGCTTTCTTT. It codes for CASSLKRRGEAFF. Together with reference TRBV7-9 and TRBJ1-1, the CDR3 gives the full variable domain: DTGVSQNPRHKITKRGQNVTFRCDPISEHNRLYWYRQTLGQGPEFLTYFQNEAQLEKSRLLSDRFSAERPKGSFSTLEIQRTEQGDSAMYLCASSLKRRGEAFFGQGTRLTVV.

The chain employs TRBV28 and TRBJ1-4; D perhaps matches TRBD1 (6 bases). The CDR3 length is 15 residues. The ends were cut back, 2 bases at V and 0 bases at J, with 7 bases in the middle. The V gene's germline CDR1 is MDHEN and CDR2 SYDVKM. CDR3: CASSLPGATNEKLFF. CDR3 nucleotides: TGTGCCAGCAGTTTACCAGGGGCAACTAATGAAAAACTGTTTTTT.

The chain combines TRBV29-1 with TRBJ1-2; tentatively, D is TRBD1 (5 bases). Germline CDR1 is SQVTM and CDR2 is ANQGSEA. Trimming took off 4 bases at V and 4 bases at J, with 13 bases between the two ends. CDR3 length: 13 amino acids. CDR3 sequence: CSVVSGEPYGYTF. The CDR3 region has the DNA TGCAGCGTTGTCTCGGGGGAACCCTATGGCTACACCTTC.

The rearrangement joins TRBV7-2 to TRBJ1-2; TRBD1 agrees at 8 bases. After removal of 3 bases from V and 4 bases from J, the junction contained 7 bases not matched to a gene. Germline loops: CDR1 SGHTA, CDR2 FQGNSA. This CDR3 region has 15 residues. As DNA, the CDR3 is TGTGCCAGCAGCTTGGGCCAGGGGGCGACCTATGGCTACACCTTC. This translates into CASSLGQGATYGYTF.

This chain uses TRBV30 with TRBJ2-5; 9 positions match TRBD2. Germline values: CDR1 GTSNPN, CDR2 SVGIG (reference sequence). The CDR3 is made up of 17 amino acids. V lost 8 bases to trimming and J lost 2 bases; unmatched junction nucleotides: 18. CDR3 protein: CAGMIFRASGVQETQYF. The CDR3 region has the DNA TGTGCCGGGATGATCTTTCGGGCTAGCGGGGTACAAGAGACCCAGTACTTC.

This chain joins TRBV2 and TRBJ2-3; possibly TRBD1 for D (5 bases). The germline V gene encodes CDR1 SNHLY and CDR2 FYNNEI. The CDR3 loop spans 15 amino acids. The V end lost 5 bases, the J end lost 6 bases, and 18 bases lay between the germline ends. CDR3 coding DNA: TGTGCCAGCAGTCCTGGACACTTAGCACAGGATACGCAGTATTTT. This sequence encodes CASSPGHLAQDTQYF.

The rearrangement joins TRBV12-5 to TRBJ2-1; TRBD2 agrees at 12 bases. The CDR3 is 14 residues long. Germline CDR1 reads LGHNT; CDR2 reads FRNRAP. V gave up 6 bases and J gave up 9 bases; unmatched junction bases: 6. CDR3 DNA: TGTGCTAGTGGCTCTAGCGGGGGGGCTCGTGAGCAGTTCTTC. Translated, it gives CASGSSGGAREQFF.

The chain carries TRBV28 and TRBJ2-7; D gene ambiguous. The V gene's germline CDR1 is MDHEN and CDR2 SYDVKM. This CDR3 is 11 amino acids long. V lost 8 bases and J 0 bases, leaving 5 bases between the germline ends. The CDR3 region has the DNA TGTGCCAGCGGTAGCTCCTACGAGCAGTACTTC. It is translated as CASGSSYEQYF.

V usage is TRBV6-5 and J usage is TRBJ2-2; possible D gene TRBD2, 7 bases. Trimming removed 0 bases at V and 5 bases at J, with 13 bases between. This CDR3 comprises 16 residues. Per the germline V gene, CDR1 is MNHEY and CDR2 is SVGAGI. CDR3 sequence (DNA): TGTGCCAGCAGTTACTCTTACGGGGGGCGGACCGGGGAGCTGTTTTTT. Translation: CASSYSYGGRTGELFF.

A few counts support this clone. The chain recombines TRBV7-2 with TRBJ2-1; TRBD1 agrees at 9 bases. This CDR3 region has 15 residues. Germline CDR1 and CDR2: SGHTA and FQGNSA. After removal of 1 base from V and 4 bases from J, the junction contained 2 bases not matched to a gene. CDR3 protein: CASSLGGQGYNEQFF. The DNA of the CDR3 is TGTGCCAGCAGCTTAGGGGGACAGGGATACAATGAGCAGTTCTTC.

This clone was observed once. The chain is built from TRBV2 and TRBJ2-1; 13 positions match TRBD2. Germline V gene data show CDR1 as SNHLY and CDR2 as FYNNEI. Germline trimming cut 3 bases from V and 4 bases from J; bases unmatched to any gene: 9. This CDR3 is 18 amino acids long. This chain's CDR3 is CASSDGTSGAPGYNEQFF. Here the CDR3 DNA reads TGTGCCAGCAGTGACGGGACTAGCGGGGCACCGGGGTACAATGAGCAGTTCTTC.

This clone was seen just once. V and J are TRBV5-6 and TRBJ1-2; perhaps TRBD1 as D (6 bases). Germline V gene data show CDR1 as SGHDT and CDR2 as YYEEEE. V dropped 4 bases and J dropped 5 bases, with 9 bases sitting between them. The CDR3 is 12 amino acids. The CDR3: CASSAGVYGYTF. The CDR3 region has the DNA TGTGCCAGCAGCGCAGGGGTATATGGCTACACCTTC.